Given below is one T cell receptor (beta chain) in context. From germline, CDR1 is MGHRA and CDR2 YSYEKL. V was trimmed by 2 bases and J by 7 bases, leaving 15 bases between them. This CDR3 has 15 residues. Using immunoSEQ multiplex PCR, the repertoire was profiled, and TCRdb retains in-frame clones only, with some absent. The profile shows over 200,000 clones, 85% of them singletons. The data stem from a study of blood T cell repertoires in COVID-19. This sequence was found in a man aged 40-55 years who had recovered from COVID-19. The rearrangement joins TRBV4-1 to TRBJ1-5; D unclear. The sample consisted of PBMCs or T cells enriched from blood (not recorded which). CDR3 residues: CASSQSLYFVQPQHF. The CDR3 DNA is TGCGCCAGCAGCCAATCTCTCTACTTTGTGCAGCCCCAGCATTTT.